This entry lists 19 T cell receptor beta chains sequenced from one sample in a study of cytomegalovirus exposure and HLA in healthy donors. PCR primers comprised 60 Vbeta and 13 Jbeta primers. Here immunoSEQ multiplex PCR was the method, and the copy in TCRdb shows in-frame clones only, minus some. The table records roughly 150,000 clones, around 80% of them present only once. What was sequenced was PBMCs. The source is a girl aged 5-17 years in good health and CMV-seropositive.

This chain connects TRBV5-1 to TRBJ1-4, with D possibly being TRBD1 (5 bases). Germline V lookup: CDR1 SGHRS, CDR2 YFSETQ. V dropped 7 bases and J dropped 8 bases, with 15 bases sitting between them. The CDR3 spans 13 residues. CDR3 bases: TGCGCCAGCGCTATAGGGGTCTCAGAAAAACTGTTTTTT. Encoded protein: CASAIGVSEKLFF. Full variable domain (missing parts from reference TRBV5-1 and TRBJ1-4): KAGVTQTPRYLIKTRGQQVTLSCSPISGHRSVSWYQQTPGQGLQFLFEYFSETQRNKGNFPGRFSGRQFSNSRSEMNVSTLELGDSALYLCASAIGVSEKLFFGSGTQLSVL.

V and J are TRBV4-1 and TRBJ2-7; possibly TRBD2 for D (5 bases). In germline, CDR1 is MGHRA, CDR2 YSYEKL. The CDR3 runs 15 residues. Trimming removed 1 base from V and 5 bases from J, with 15 bases in between. CDR3 coding DNA: TGCGCCAGCAGCCAAGGGCTGGCCTCGAGGGACGAGCAGTACTTC. It is translated as CASSQGLASRDEQYF.

The chain couples TRBV5-1 to TRBJ2-7; 10 bases line up with TRBD1. Per the germline V gene, CDR1 is SGHRS and CDR2 is YFSETQ. J gave up 4 bases and V 3 bases, and 1 base lay outside the gene matches. The CDR3 contains 13 residues. The CDR3 DNA reads as TGCGCCAGCAGCTCGGGACAGGGGTACGAGCAGTACTTC. Translating it yields CASSSGQGYEQYF.

This clone was observed once. J is TRBJ2-7 and V is TRBV19, with D possibly TRBD2 on 5 matching bases. The germline gives CDR1 LNHDA, CDR2 SQIVND (reference sequence). The CDR3 runs 13 residues. V was trimmed by 3 bases and J by 6 bases, leaving 12 bases between them. CDR3 DNA: TGTGCCAGTAGTATTTTAGCGTGGGGCGAGCAGTACTTC. Protein product: CASSILAWGEQYF.

The chain combines TRBV4-2 with TRBJ2-7; D is uncertain. The CDR3 contains 13 residues. V gave up 0 bases and J gave up 3 bases, with 6 bases separating them. CDR1 is LGHNA, CDR2 YNFKEQ, per germline. CDR3 nucleotides: TGTGCCAGCAGCCAAGATGTGTACTACGAGCAGTACTTC. It encodes CASSQDVYYEQYF.

V and J are TRBV7-8 and TRBJ1-4, with D unclear. V was shortened by 5 bases and J by 0 bases, with 10 bases between the two germline ends. The germline V gene has CDR1 SGHVS and CDR2 FQNEAQ. The CDR3 runs to 15 residues. The CDR3 DNA reads as TGTGCCAGCAGCCCGAGGACTGCAACTAATGAAAAACTGTTTTTT. It is translated as CASSPRTATNEKLFF.

The chain uses TRBV5-6 and TRBJ1-2; 7 nucleotides match TRBD1. CDR1 and CDR2 (germline): SGHDT, YYEEEE. Trimming cost V 4 bases and J 5 bases; bases outside gene matches: 11. The CDR3 loop spans 15 amino acids. This CDR3 reads CASSPRDRKLYGYTF. The CDR3 DNA reads TGTGCCAGCAGCCCCCGGGACAGAAAGCTTTATGGCTACACCTTC.

V gene TRBV7-9 combines with J gene TRBJ1-1; no reliable D call. CDR1 and CDR2 (germline): SEHNR, FQNEAQ (reference sequence). Trimming removed 6 bases at V and 0 bases at J, with 8 bases between. This CDR3 is built from 13 residues. CDR3 nucleotides: TGTGCCAGCAGGCGTGGAGTGAACACTGAAGCTTTCTTT. This encodes CASRRGVNTEAFF.

The chain links TRBV19 to TRBJ2-7; 7 positions match TRBD2. J gave up 3 bases and V 1 base, and 9 bases lay outside the gene matches. The CDR3 has 16 residues. CDR1 LNHDA and CDR2 SQIVND come from the germline V gene (reference sequence). The CDR3 nucleotides read TGTGCCAGTAGTATAGTTGCGCTAGCGGCTCACTACGAGCAGTACTTC. Its protein is CASSIVALAAHYEQYF.

This sequence joins TRBV30 and TRBJ2-2; the D gene is possibly TRBD2 (6 bases). V was clipped by 2 bases and J by 1 base, with 11 bases between them. The CDR3 has 15 residues. Germline CDR1 reads GTSNPN; CDR2 reads SVGIG (reference sequence). Here the CDR3 reads CAWSPRSGNTGELFF. The CDR3 DNA follows: TGTGCCTGGAGTCCGCGTAGCGGGAACACCGGGGAGCTGTTTTTT.

The V call is TRBV11-2, the J call TRBJ2-7; TRBD2 matches 12 bases. V lost 6 bases and J lost 2; bases outside the gene matches: 14. This CDR3 region has 18 residues. Germline loops: CDR1 SGHAT, CDR2 FQNNGV. Written as DNA, the CDR3 is TGTGCCAGCAGGGCTCCGGGACACGGGACTAGCGGGCCCTACGAGCAGTACTTC. Translating it yields CASRAPGHGTSGPYEQYF.

The J gene is TRBJ1-5, the V gene TRBV30; D might be TRBD1 (5 bases). V lost 4 bases and J 6 bases, leaving 13 bases between the germline ends. Germline-derived CDR1 and CDR2 are GTSNPN and SVGIG (reference sequence). The CDR3 is 13 amino acids. CDR3 sequence: CAWKGSGGQPQHF. CDR3 nucleotides: TGTGCCTGGAAAGGTTCGGGGGGTCAGCCCCAGCATTTT.

The chain is built from TRBV10-3 and TRBJ2-7; D is possibly TRBD2 (6 bases). The germline V gene encodes CDR1 ENHRY and CDR2 SYGVKD. The CDR3 is 14 amino acids. V was shortened by 4 bases and J by 0 bases, with 10 bases between the two germline ends. CDR3 in amino acids: CAISGDSPSYEQYF. The DNA of the CDR3 is TGTGCCATCAGTGGGGACTCCCCCTCCTACGAGCAGTACTTC.

The chain combines TRBV11-2 with TRBJ2-1; 7 positions match TRBD1. Per the germline V gene, CDR1 is SGHAT and CDR2 is FQNNGV. V was pared by 5 bases and J by 6 bases, with 13 bases of the junction left unmatched. The CDR3 has 16 residues. For the CDR3, the DNA is TGTGCCAGCAGCCCCCCCGGCTCACAGGGGCTCAATGAGCAGTTCTTC. It specifies CASSPPGSQGLNEQFF. Based on the CDR3 plus reference TRBV11-2 and TRBJ2-1, the full variable domain is EAGVAQSPRYKIIEKRQSVAFWCNPISGHATLYWYQQILGQGPKLLIQFQNNGVVDDSQLPKDRFSAERLKGVDSTLKIQPAKLEDSAVYLCASSPPGSQGLNEQFFGPGTRLTVL.

The rearrangement uses TRBV2 and TRBJ1-1; D is perhaps TRBD1 (5 bases). V lost 2 bases and J lost 14, with 21 bases in between. The CDR3 length is 14 residues. Germline V gives CDR1 SNHLY, CDR2 FYNNEI. The CDR3 nucleotides read TGTGCCAGCAGTGAAAGACAGACGGTCGCCTTCTCCTTCTTT. It translates to CASSERQTVAFSFF.

This clone has only a few counts. In DNA, the CDR3 is TGTGCCAGCAGTTACTCCCGGGGGATCTATGGCTACACCTTC. Protein sequence: CASSYSRGIYGYTF. The chain recombines TRBV6-5 with TRBJ1-2; weak D call: TRBD1 (5 bases). With 0 bases removed from V and 4 bases from J, the gap between germline ends came to 9 bases. There are 14 residues in the CDR3. Germline-derived CDR1 and CDR2 are MNHEY and SVGAGI.

The chain uses TRBV6-1 and TRBJ1-1; D is uncertain. Trimming took 3 bases from V and 4 from J, leaving 6 bases between them. The CDR3 runs to 12 residues. Germline loops: CDR1 MNHNS, CDR2 SASEGT. DNA of the CDR3: TGTGCCAGCAGTGAGACATTCACTGAAGCTTTCTTT. Protein sequence: CASSETFTEAFF.

In DNA form, the CDR3 reads TGCAGCGTAGGGGGCCGCTACGAGCAGTACTTC. Translating gives CSVGGRYEQYF. The chain uses TRBV29-1 and TRBJ2-7; TRBD1 aligns across 7 bases. Germline V lookup: CDR1 SQVTM, CDR2 ANQGSEA. The CDR3 totals 11 residues. Trimming cost V 6 bases and J 3 bases; bases outside gene matches: 2.

The sample holds a few counts of this clone. The V call is TRBV2, the J call TRBJ2-3; 11 bases line up with TRBD2. CDR1 is SNHLY, CDR2 FYNNEI, per germline. The CDR3 runs 20 residues. V lost 6 bases, J lost 1 base, and 18 bases stayed unmatched. This chain's CDR3 is CASREPLAGGIGARTDTQYF. Here the CDR3 DNA reads TGTGCCAGCAGGGAACCTCTAGCGGGAGGCATAGGGGCTCGCACAGATACGCAGTATTTT.